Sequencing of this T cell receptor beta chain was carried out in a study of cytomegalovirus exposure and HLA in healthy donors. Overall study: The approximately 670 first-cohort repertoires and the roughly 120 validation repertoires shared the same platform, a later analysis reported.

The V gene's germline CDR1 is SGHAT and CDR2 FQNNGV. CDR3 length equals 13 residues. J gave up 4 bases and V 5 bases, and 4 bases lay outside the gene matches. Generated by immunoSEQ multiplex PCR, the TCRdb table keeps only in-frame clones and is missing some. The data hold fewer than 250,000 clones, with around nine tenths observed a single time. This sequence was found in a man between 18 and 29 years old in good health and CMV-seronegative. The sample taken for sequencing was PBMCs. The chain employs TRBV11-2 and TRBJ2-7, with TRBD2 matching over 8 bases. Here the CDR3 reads CASSPGGVYEQYF. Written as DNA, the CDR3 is TGTGCCAGCAGCCCGGGGGGGGTATACGAGCAGTACTTC.